This is a list of T cell receptor beta chains from one sample in a study of T cells after yellow fever vaccination. TCRdb ran MiXCR on the 5' RACE reads and lists one entry per CDR3 protein. Of approximately 160,000 distinct CDR3 sequences listed, 6.2% were seen once; the top ten hold less than 3%. This material consisted of CD4+ T cells sorted from PBMCs, taken on the day of the first yellow fever vaccination. The receptor source for this set is a man younger than 35 who received the YFV17D yellow fever vaccine. The CDR3 runs from the conserved cysteine through the conserved F or W. A D gene is named only where the DNA matches it firmly. Rows may omit the clone size; those that give it use once, few, many or a size class.

clone_size j_call d_call v_call cdr3_aa cdr3_nt
many TRBJ2-7 . TRBV6-2/TRBV6-3 CASSSTREQYF TGTGCCAGCAGTAGTACGCGCGAGCAGTACTTC
. TRBJ1-3 . TRBV6-5 CASSYSTSAATSGNTIYF TGTGCCAGCAGTTACTCGACATCCGCGGCAACCTCTGGAAACACCATATATTTT
. TRBJ1-2 . TRBV7-2 CASSSYIGEEHGYTF TGTGCCAGCAGCTCCTATATCGGGGAGGAACATGGCTACACCTTC
few TRBJ1-6 . TRBV7-2 CASSFFTYNSPLHF TGTGCCAGCAGCTTTTTTACCTATAATTCACCCCTCCACTTT
many TRBJ2-3 . TRBV5-1 CASSPFQGPLGDTQYF TGCGCCAGCAGCCCCTTCCAGGGTCCCCTAGGGGATACGCAGTATTTT
many TRBJ2-4 TRBD1 TRBV4-3 CASSQETGGGVALAKNIQYF TGCGCCAGCAGCCAGGAGACAGGGGGCGGAGTGGCTCTAGCCAAAAACATTCAGTACTTC
many TRBJ2-1 TRBD2 TRBV27 CASSSRGAYNEQFF TGTGCCAGCAGTTCCCGGGGGGCCTACAATGAGCAGTTCTTC
. TRBJ2-6 TRBD1 TRBV12-3/TRBV12-4 CASSLTGGGSGANVLTF TGTGCCAGCAGCCTGACAGGGGGCGGATCTGGGGCCAACGTCCTGACTTTC
. TRBJ2-5 . TRBV18 CASSPNTEETQYF TGTGCCAGCTCTCCTAACACGGAAGAGACCCAGTACTTC
few TRBJ2-2 . TRBV7-2 CAVGSGELFF TGTGCCGTAGGTTCCGGGGAGCTGTTTTTT
. TRBJ2-1 TRBD1 TRBV13 CASSPQDRVYEQFF TGTGCCAGCAGCCCCCAGGACAGGGTATATGAGCAGTTCTTC
many TRBJ2-2 TRBD1 TRBV7-3 CASSYLQGVGELFF TGTGCCAGCAGCTATCTCCAGGGGGTAGGGGAGCTGTTTTTT
many TRBJ2-5 . TRBV5-1 CASSLDLKETQYF TGCGCCAGCAGCTTGGACTTAAAAGAGACCCAGTACTTC
many TRBJ2-2 TRBD2 TRBV6-4 CASRVPWGGVTTGTGELFF TGTGCCAGCAGGGTACCATGGGGAGGGGTTACGACGGGCACCGGGGAGCTGTTTTTT
many TRBJ2-1 . TRBV6-2/TRBV6-3 CASSYLSARYYNEQFF TGTGCCAGCAGTTACCTTTCGGCCCGCTACTACAATGAGCAGTTCTTC
few TRBJ2-3 TRBD2 TRBV20-1 CSARGFSRTSGGDTQYF TGCAGTGCTAGAGGATTCAGTAGGACTAGCGGGGGAGATACGCAGTATTTT
many TRBJ1-6 TRBD1 TRBV7-2 CASSSQTGYNSPLHF TGTGCCAGCAGCTCCCAGACAGGGTATAATTCACCCCTCCACTTT
few TRBJ1-2 . TRBV20-1 CSAPARGSGKLGGNYGYTF TGCAGTGCCCCCGCCCGGGGGAGTGGGAAACTAGGGGGAAACTATGGCTACACCTTC
few TRBJ2-4 TRBD1 TRBV5-1 CASSFRSPGQVPVAKNIQYF TGCGCCAGCAGCTTTCGATCACCGGGACAGGTACCCGTAGCCAAAAACATTCAGTACTTC
few TRBJ2-7 . TRBV12-3/TRBV12-4 CASSRQRGYEQYF TGTGCCAGCAGTCGACAGCGAGGCTACGAGCAGTACTTC
few TRBJ2-7 . TRBV20-1 CSASILAQQYF TGCAGTGCTAGTATCCTGGCTCAGCAGTACTTC
. TRBJ1-2 TRBD1 TRBV4-3 CASSQAERGTGLYGYTF TGCGCCAGCAGCCAAGCGGAGCGGGGGACAGGATTATATGGCTACACCTTC
many TRBJ2-5 TRBD1 TRBV5-1 CATRQGPRETQYF TGCGCCACCCGACAGGGTCCACGAGAGACCCAGTACTTC
many TRBJ2-3 TRBD2 TRBV7-2 CASIRTSSTDTQYF TGTGCCAGCATCAGGACTAGTTCTACAGATACGCAGTATTTT
many TRBJ1-2 . TRBV6-1 CASSAPGGNYGYTF TGTGCCAGCAGTGCCCCGGGGGGAAACTATGGCTACACCTTC
many TRBJ2-5 TRBD2 TRBV5-1 CASSLAGLAEETQYF TGCGCCAGCAGCTTGGCCGGACTAGCGGAAGAGACCCAGTACTTC
. TRBJ2-5 . TRBV3-1 CASSQGGTQETQYF TGTGCCAGCAGCCAGGGGGGGACACAAGAGACCCAGTACTTC
. TRBJ1-2 . TRBV5-4 CASSRGTDNYGYTF TGTGCCAGCAGCCGGGGGACGGACAACTATGGCTACACCTTC
. TRBJ2-3 . TRBV27 CASSSYAWRAGGSDTQYF TGTGCCAGCAGTTCGTACGCCTGGCGAGCGGGCGGCTCAGATACGCAGTATTTT
many TRBJ1-4 TRBD1 TRBV2 CASTPQGVGNEKLFF TGTGCCAGCACCCCACAGGGGGTGGGGAATGAAAAACTGTTTTTT
few TRBJ1-6 . TRBV12-3/TRBV12-4 CASSFSGLGSPLHF TGTGCCAGCAGTTTCTCCGGTTTGGGTTCACCCCTCCACTTT
many TRBJ1-4 . TRBV20-1 CSARSSGAGMGKLFF TGCAGTGCTAGATCGTCGGGGGCCGGAATGGGAAAACTGTTTTTT
many TRBJ2-3 TRBD2 TRBV6-5 CASTIGLAGPTDTQYF TGTGCCAGCACCATCGGCTTAGCGGGGCCCACAGATACGCAGTATTTT
. TRBJ1-2 TRBD1 TRBV12-3/TRBV12-4 CASSLGTAGGYTF TGTGCCAGCAGTTTGGGGACAGCGGGTGGCTACACCTTC
few TRBJ2-1 . TRBV7-9 CASSRPTSEYEQFF TGTGCCAGCAGCCGCCCCACTAGTGAGTATGAGCAGTTCTTC
. TRBJ2-1 . TRBV27 CASSLFPRDGPGKHNEQFF TGTGCCAGCAGTTTATTCCCCAGGGACGGCCCGGGGAAGCACAATGAGCAGTTCTTC
many TRBJ2-5 . TRBV6-2/TRBV6-3 CASSSPDRSPQETQYF TGTGCCAGCAGTTCCCCGGACAGATCTCCGCAAGAGACCCAGTACTTC
. TRBJ2-3 . TRBV20-1 CSVGGATQYF TGCAGTGTTGGGGGGGCAACGCAGTATTTT
many TRBJ2-7 . TRBV3-1 CASSQGSRPEQYF TGTGCCAGCAGCCAAGGAAGCAGGCCCGAGCAGTACTTC
. TRBJ2-1 . TRBV12-3/TRBV12-4 CASSPWNEQFF TGTGCCAGCAGCCCTTGGAATGAGCAGTTCTTC
many TRBJ1-4 . TRBV6-1 CASRRTGGVDEKLFF TGTGCCAGCAGACGAACCGGAGGGGTCGATGAAAAACTGTTTTTT
few TRBJ1-2 . TRBV18 CASSVDTSYGYTF TGTGCCAGCTCCGTCGACACAAGCTATGGCTACACCTTC
. TRBJ2-5 . TRBV20-1 CSAIRPSKRETQYF TGCAGTGCTATCCGCCCCAGTAAACGAGAGACCCAGTACTTC
many TRBJ2-2 . TRBV7-3 CASMEGWSTGELFF TGTGCCAGCATGGAGGGGTGGAGCACCGGGGAGCTGTTTTTT
. TRBJ2-3 TRBD2 TRBV3-1 CASSLTRSGGFRSTDTQYF TGTGCCAGCAGTCTAACTCGGAGCGGGGGGTTCCGTAGCACAGATACGCAGTATTTT
. TRBJ2-2 . TRBV24-1 CATSVTRTVNTGELFF TGTGCCACCAGTGTAACAAGGACAGTGAACACCGGGGAGCTGTTTTTT
. TRBJ1-6 . TRBV5-1 CASSLGQGPGGDNSPLHF TGCGCCAGCAGCTTGGGTCAGGGACCCGGGGGCGATAATTCACCCCTCCACTTT
many TRBJ1-1 . TRBV20-1 CTTLGGNTEAFF TGCACCACCCTAGGGGGGAACACTGAAGCTTTCTTT
. TRBJ2-7 . TRBV10-2 CASTGRGYEQYF TGCGCCAGCACAGGCAGGGGTTACGAGCAGTACTTC
few TRBJ2-1 . TRBV19 CASSWRLGRNNEQFF TGTGCCAGTAGTTGGCGGTTAGGGCGCAACAATGAGCAGTTCTTC
many TRBJ2-7 TRBD1 TRBV4-3 CASSQDRDSSRYEQYF TGCGCCAGCAGCCAAGATAGGGACAGCTCACGCTACGAGCAGTACTTC
few TRBJ2-6 . TRBV3-1 CASSHRPYSGANVLTF TGTGCCAGCAGCCATAGACCCTACTCTGGGGCCAACGTCCTGACTTTC
. TRBJ1-2 . TRBV20-1 CSARQGTYGYTF TGCAGTGCTAGACAGGGGACCTATGGCTACACCTTC
. TRBJ1-6 . TRBV27 CARARGGTRHNSPLHF TGTGCCAGAGCACGAGGGGGGACAAGACATAATTCACCCCTCCACTTT